These 4 T cell receptor beta chains were sequenced from one sample in a study of Graves' ophthalmopathy and Graves' hyperthyroidism. RNA transcripts were the template, and TCR beta CDR3 regions were amplified from them. A first-round RT-PCR used HTBI primers, followed by a second-round multiplex PCR. Each CDR3 protein gets one entry after TCRdb re-called the multiplex PCR reads with MiXCR. The sample lists around 660,000 distinct CDR3 sequences; more than 40% were seen once. Specimen: peripheral blood. These receptors were taken from an adult man with Graves' ophthalmopathy.

The V and J genes are TRBV5-1 and TRBJ2-5; D may be TRBD1 or TRBD2 (5 bases each). V was clipped by 4 bases and J by 9 bases, with 25 bases between them. From germline, CDR1 is SGHRS and CDR2 YFSETQ. The CDR3 spans 16 residues. The CDR3 loop is CASSPGWGHSNQPQYF. CDR3 sequence (DNA): TGCGCCAGCAGCCCGGGATGGGGCCATAGCAATCAGCCCCAGTACTTC. Using reference TRBV5-1 and TRBJ2-5 for the parts outside the CDR3, the full variable domain is KAGVTQTPRYLIKTRGQQVTLSCSPISGHRSVSWYQQTPGQGLQFLFEYFSETQRNKGNFPGRFSGRQFSNSRSEMNVSTLELGDSALYLCASSPGWGHSNQPQYFGPGTRLLVL.

This clonotype was seen repeatedly, ten times or more. The gene calls are TRBV7-8 and TRBJ2-5; D is unclear. Trimming shortened V by 5 bases and J by 5 bases, and 18 bases separated the two germline ends. The CDR3 runs 15 residues. The germline V gene encodes CDR1 SGHVS and CDR2 FQNEAQ. This CDR3 is CASSRGWALPETQYF. The CDR3 nucleotides read TGTGCCAGCAGCCGTGGGTGGGCCCTCCCGGAGACCCAGTACTTC.

The chain employs TRBV29-1 and TRBJ2-3; the match to TRBD2 covers 14 bases. J was trimmed by 8 bases and V by 6 bases; bases with no gene match: 10. The CDR3 loop spans 15 amino acids. The germline V gene encodes CDR1 SQVTM and CDR2 ANQGSEA. The CDR3 loop is CSVVTGTSGSGTQYF. The CDR3 DNA sequence: TGCAGCGTCGTTACCGGGACTAGCGGGAGCGGTACGCAGTATTTT.

The J gene is TRBJ1-2, the V gene TRBV7-9; TRBD1 matches 8 bases. The CDR3 runs 14 residues. Trimming took 5 bases from V and 7 from J; bases not matched to a gene: 9. Germline V gene data show CDR1 as SEHNR and CDR2 as FQNEAQ (reference sequence). The CDR3, as DNA: TGTGCCAGCAGCCTTCCAGGGGGCCACCGTGGCTACACCTTC. Residues: CASSLPGGHRGYTF.